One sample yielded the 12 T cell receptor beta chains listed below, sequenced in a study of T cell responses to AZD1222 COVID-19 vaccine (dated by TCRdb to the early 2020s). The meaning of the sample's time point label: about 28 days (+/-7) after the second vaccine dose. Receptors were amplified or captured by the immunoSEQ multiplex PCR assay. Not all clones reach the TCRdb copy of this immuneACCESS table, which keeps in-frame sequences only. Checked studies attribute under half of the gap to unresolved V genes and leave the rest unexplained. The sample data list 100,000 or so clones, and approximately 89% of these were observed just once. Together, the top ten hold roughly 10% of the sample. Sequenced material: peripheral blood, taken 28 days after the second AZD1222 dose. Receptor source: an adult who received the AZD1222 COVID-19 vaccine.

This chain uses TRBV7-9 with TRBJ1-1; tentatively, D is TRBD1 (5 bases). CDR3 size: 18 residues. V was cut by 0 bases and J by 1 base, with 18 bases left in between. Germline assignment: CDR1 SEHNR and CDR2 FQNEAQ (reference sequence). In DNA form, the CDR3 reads TGTGCCAGCAGCTTAGCGGGCATTCTCGGGACGGCGAACACTGAAGCTTTCTTT. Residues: CASSLAGILGTANTEAFF.

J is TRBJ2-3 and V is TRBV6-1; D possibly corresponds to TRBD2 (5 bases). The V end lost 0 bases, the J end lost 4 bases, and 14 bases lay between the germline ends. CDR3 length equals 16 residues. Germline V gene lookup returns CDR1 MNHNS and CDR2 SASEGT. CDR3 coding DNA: TGTGCCAGCAGTGAAGCGCAGAAGGGAGTAGCAGATACGCAGTATTTT. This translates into CASSEAQKGVADTQYF.

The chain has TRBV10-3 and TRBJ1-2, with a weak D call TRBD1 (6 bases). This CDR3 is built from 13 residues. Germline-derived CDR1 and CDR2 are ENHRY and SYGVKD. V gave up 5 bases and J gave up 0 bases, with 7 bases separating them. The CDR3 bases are TGTGCCATCAGTTCAGGGGCTAACTATGGCTACACCTTC. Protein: CAISSGANYGYTF.

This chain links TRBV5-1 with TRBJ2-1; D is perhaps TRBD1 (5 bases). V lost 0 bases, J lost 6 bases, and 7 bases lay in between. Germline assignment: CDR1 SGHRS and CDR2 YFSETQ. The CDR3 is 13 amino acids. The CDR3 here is CASSLGQRNEQFF. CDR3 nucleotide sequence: TGCGCCAGCAGCTTGGGACAGCGCAATGAGCAGTTCTTC.

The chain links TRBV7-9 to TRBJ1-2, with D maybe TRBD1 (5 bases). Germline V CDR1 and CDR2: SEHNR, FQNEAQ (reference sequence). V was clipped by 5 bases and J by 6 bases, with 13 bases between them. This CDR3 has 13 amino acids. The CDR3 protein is CASSAIGTDGYTF. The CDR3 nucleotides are TGTGCCAGCAGCGCAATTGGGACGGATGGCTACACCTTC.

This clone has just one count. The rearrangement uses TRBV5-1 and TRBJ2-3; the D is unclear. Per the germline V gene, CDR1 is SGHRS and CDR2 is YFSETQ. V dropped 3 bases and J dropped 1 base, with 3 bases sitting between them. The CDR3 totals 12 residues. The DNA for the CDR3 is TGCGCCAGCAGCTCCGGCACAGATACGCAGTATTTT. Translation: CASSSGTDTQYF.

CDR3 nucleotide sequence: TGTGCCAGCAGCCCCCGGACTAGCGGCTACGAGCAGTACTTC. Its protein is CASSPRTSGYEQYF. This rearrangement joins TRBV7-2 to TRBJ2-7; 10 bases match TRBD2. V shed 5 bases, J shed 3 bases, and the junction held 4 bases outside the gene matches. Germline V lookup: CDR1 SGHTA, CDR2 FQGNSA. The CDR3 spans 14 residues.

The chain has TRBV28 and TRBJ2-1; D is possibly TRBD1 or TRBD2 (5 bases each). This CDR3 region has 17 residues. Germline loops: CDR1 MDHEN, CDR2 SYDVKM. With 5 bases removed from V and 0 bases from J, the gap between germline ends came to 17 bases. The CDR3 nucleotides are TGTGCCAGCAGTCGTGGGGGTCCCAGGAACTCCTACAATGAGCAGTTCTTC. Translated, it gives CASSRGGPRNSYNEQFF. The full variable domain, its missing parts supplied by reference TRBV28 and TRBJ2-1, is DVKVTQSSRYLVKRTGEKVFLECVQDMDHENMFWYRQDPGLGLRLIYFSYDVKMKEKGDIPEGYSVSREKKERFSLILESASTNQTSMYLCASSRGGPRNSYNEQFFGPGTRLTVL.

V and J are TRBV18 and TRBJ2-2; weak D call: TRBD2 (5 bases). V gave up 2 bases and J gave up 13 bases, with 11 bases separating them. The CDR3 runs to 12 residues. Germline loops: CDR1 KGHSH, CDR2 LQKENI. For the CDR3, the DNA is TGTGCCAGCTCACCAAAGGGAGTTGGGCTGTTTTTT. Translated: CASSPKGVGLFF.

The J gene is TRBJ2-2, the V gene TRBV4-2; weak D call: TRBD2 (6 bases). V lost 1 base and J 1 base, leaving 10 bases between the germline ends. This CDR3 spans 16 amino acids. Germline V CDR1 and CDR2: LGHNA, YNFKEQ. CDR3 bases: TGTGCCAGCAGCCAAGGGAGGGGATTGAACACCGGGGAGCTGTTTTTT. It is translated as CASSQGRGLNTGELFF.

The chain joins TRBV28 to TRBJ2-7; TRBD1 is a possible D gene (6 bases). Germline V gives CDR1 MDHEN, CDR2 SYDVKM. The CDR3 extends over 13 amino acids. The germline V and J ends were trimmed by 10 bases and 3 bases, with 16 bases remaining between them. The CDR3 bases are TGTGCCACCCACAGGGCCGCCCTCTACGAGCAGTACTTC. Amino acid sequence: CATHRAALYEQYF.

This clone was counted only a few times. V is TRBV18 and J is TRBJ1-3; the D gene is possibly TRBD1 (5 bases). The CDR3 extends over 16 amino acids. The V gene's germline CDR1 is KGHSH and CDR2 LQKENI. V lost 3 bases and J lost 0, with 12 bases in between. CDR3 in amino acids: CASSPTGVFSGNTIYF. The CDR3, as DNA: TGTGCCAGCTCACCTACAGGTGTCTTCTCTGGAAACACCATATATTTT.